This paragraph covers one TCR beta chain sequence. What it recognizes is unknown. TCRdb re-called the 5' RACE reads; every CDR3 protein appears as one record, without DNA. The listing contains some 150,000 distinct CDR3 sequences. This sample was included in a study of T cells expressing NK-cell markers. The study, taken as a whole, reports: The same clonotypes also predominated in the CD3+CD56-NKG2C+ fraction of several donors.

Germline-derived CDR1 and CDR2 are MNHEY and SVGEGT. The CDR3 extends over 15 amino acids. The chain has TRBV6-2 or TRBV6-3 and TRBJ2-1. The sequenced sample was blood T cells: a sorted CD56 or NKG2C T cell subset, CD4+ or CD8+ T cells, or bulk PBMC T cells (not recorded which). The receptor comes from a man in his late teens or twenties in good health. The CDR3 protein is CASSYRLRSYNEQFF.